Following are 5 T cell receptor beta chains from one sample sequenced in a study of Graves' ophthalmopathy and Graves' hyperthyroidism. The TCR beta CDR3 regions underwent amplification from RNA transcripts. First-round RT-PCR with HTBI primers preceded a second-round multiplex PCR. TCRdb redid the calling of the multiplex PCR reads with MiXCR, one entry per CDR3 protein. Of some 1.1 million distinct CDR3 sequences in the sample, about two fifths were seen once. The sequencing input was peripheral blood or thyroid tissue (not recorded which). Receptors originate from an adult man with Graves' hyperthyroidism.

This chain links TRBV9 with TRBJ1-2, with TRBD1 matching 7 bases. Germline V CDR1 and CDR2: SGDLS, YYNGEE. Trimming took 3 bases from V and 7 from J; bases not matched to a gene: 3. The CDR3 is 12 amino acids. The CDR3 DNA is TGTGCCAGCAGCGCAGGGGGGCTTGGCTACACCTTC. Protein product: CASSAGGLGYTF.

A few counts support this clonotype. A much larger clone differs by one base, so this may be a read error. Because it lacks the conserved phenylalanine or tryptophan at the end, this CDR3 is likely a read error. The CDR3 protein is CASRSTGGNQPQHL. DNA of the CDR3: TGTGCCAGCAGATCGACAGGAGGGAATCAGCCCCAGCATCTT. This chain uses TRBV2 with TRBJ1-5, with D possibly being TRBD1 (6 bases). CDR1 SNHLY and CDR2 FYNNEI come from the germline V gene. Trimming left V 6 bases short and J 4 bases short, with 13 bases between. This CDR3 has 14 amino acids.

The gene calls are TRBV7-2 and TRBJ1-5; D is uncertain. The CDR3 sequence is 15 residues long. V lost 5 bases to trimming and J lost 2 bases, with 13 bases between them. Germline V gives CDR1 SGHTA, CDR2 FQGNSA. The CDR3 DNA reads TGTGCCAGCAGCCCAGAAGTTGGGGGCAATCAGCCCCAGCATTTT. This sequence encodes CASSPEVGGNQPQHF.

The V call is TRBV7-2, the J call TRBJ1-6; 8 bases match TRBD1. V was pared by 5 bases and J by 9 bases, with 6 bases of the junction left unmatched. The CDR3 has 14 residues. CDR1 and CDR2 (germline): SGHTA, FQGNSA. CDR3 in DNA: TGTGCCAGCAGCCGTCAGGGGGCTACTTCACCCCTCCACTTT. This translates into CASSRQGATSPLHF.

This clonotype was counted only a few times. This chain uses TRBV30 with TRBJ2-3, with no clear D. V was trimmed by 4 bases and J by 3 bases, leaving 11 bases between them. CDR3 length: 13 residues. Per the germline V gene, CDR1 is GTSNPN and CDR2 is SVGIG (reference sequence). The CDR3 coding sequence is TGTGCCTGGACCCCTAAGCTTACAGATACGCAGTATTTT. This encodes CAWTPKLTDTQYF.